This T cell receptor beta chain is drawn from a study of T cells expressing NK-cell markers. Study-wide background: Eight donors were sequenced, seven testing HCMV-seropositive and one testing seronegative. Study-wide results and limits: Of the CD8+ T cells in more than five donors, roughly 1.0-7.5% belonged to dominant NKG2C+ clonotypes. There remained a lack of clarity about HCMV specificity of expanded NKG2C+ T cell clones.

Of note for this clonotype: Its antigen is currently unknown.

The CDR3 sequence is 15 residues long. The V gene's germline CDR1 is ENHRY and CDR2 SYGVKD. Libraries used 5'RACE template switching adding universal primer site and UMIs. TCRdb re-called the 5' RACE reads and catalogs CDR3 proteins one per entry, DNA excluded. The specimen's table records about 460,000 distinct CDR3 sequences. The TCR sequence derives from a woman aged 45-65 years in good health. The chain is built from TRBV10-3 and TRBJ2-1. The specimen was blood T cells: a sorted CD56 or NKG2C T cell subset, CD4+ or CD8+ T cells, or bulk PBMC T cells (not recorded which). The CDR3 loop reads CAISESPSSGGEQFF.